This TCR beta chain was captured by sequencing in a study of blood T cell repertoires in COVID-19. Study at large: Samples representing acute and convalescent COVID-19 were sourced from the United States, Italy and Spain. T cells, B-cell-depleted T cells, or PBMCs supplied cDNA or gDNA.

The authors' processing: Amplification of reference gene primers provided the estimated nucleated cell counts. The table came from immunoSEQ multiplex PCR; TCRdb's copy has only in-frame clones and leaves some out. The V and J calls and clone size come from that table; D and trimming were worked out from the DNA. The sample includes fewer than 300,000 clones, around 85% seen only once; the top ten take 12%. The germline V gene encodes CDR1 SGHNT and CDR2 YENEEA. With 5 bases removed from V and 10 bases from J, the gap between germline ends came to 15 bases. The CDR3 is 13 amino acids. The sample was peripheral blood. The chain recombines TRBV11-3 with TRBJ2-1; possibly TRBD2 for D (6 bases). This clonotype originated in a woman aged 25 to 39 with COVID-19, enrolled during active disease. CDR3 DNA sequence: TGTGCCAGCAGCGGACTTGTGGGGGGAGAGCAGTTCTTC. Amino acid sequence: CASSGLVGGEQFF.